These 21 T cell receptor beta chains share one sample of origin, sequenced in a study of blood T cell repertoires in COVID-19. Profiling relied on immunoSEQ multiplex PCR, and the TCRdb table lists in-frame clones only, not all of them. Of around 170,000 clones in the sample, approximately 80% are singletons; the top ten hold about 1.5%. Sequenced: peripheral blood. The origin of the receptors is a human donor in a cohort sampled during active COVID-19.

The genes are TRBV27 and TRBJ2-1, with 8 bases aligning to TRBD1. The CDR3 sequence is 15 residues long. The V segment lost 6 bases and the J segment 6 bases; nucleotides outside the gene matches: 10. The V gene's germline CDR1 is MNHEY and CDR2 SMNVEV (reference sequence). The CDR3 sequence is CASRPTRGPVNEQFF. CDR3 DNA sequence: TGTGCCAGCAGGCCTACCAGGGGGCCGGTCAATGAGCAGTTCTTC.

The chain combines TRBV11-2 with TRBJ2-5, with 8 bases aligning to TRBD2. Per germline, CDR1 SGHAT and CDR2 FQNNGV. The CDR3 runs 18 residues. V lost 5 bases and J lost 0; bases outside the gene matches: 14. The CDR3 bases are TGTGCCAGCAGCGCCCAAGGGTGGGCGGGGGGCCACCAAGAGACCCAGTACTTC. The encoded protein is CASSAQGWAGGHQETQYF.

The chain uses TRBV12-5 and TRBJ2-3; 7 bases are a match to TRBD2. V was pared by 5 bases and J by 3 bases, with 11 bases of the junction left unmatched. Germline V lookup: CDR1 LGHNT, CDR2 FRNRAP. This CDR3 spans 16 amino acids. The CDR3 coding sequence is TGTGCTAGTGGTCTCGGATGGGGGGGTCCGACAGATACGCAGTATTTT. Its translation: CASGLGWGGPTDTQYF.

The genes are TRBV20-1 and TRBJ1-2; D remains unclear. The V end was cut by 0 bases, the J end by 7 bases, with 6 bases between. The CDR3 runs 11 residues. Germline assignment: CDR1 DFQATT and CDR2 SNEGSKA (reference sequence). The CDR3 is CSARERSGYTF. In nucleotides, the CDR3 is TGCAGTGCTAGAGAGAGGAGTGGCTACACCTTC.

The rearrangement uses TRBV6-5 and TRBJ2-1; D uncertain. V lost 2 bases and J lost 2, with 10 bases in between. CDR1 and CDR2 from the germline V gene are MNHEY and SVGAGI. CDR3 size: 15 residues. The CDR3 sequence is CASSYRGRTYNEQFF. The CDR3 DNA reads TGTGCCAGCAGTTACCGCGGCCGCACCTACAATGAGCAGTTCTTC.

This clone occurred once. J is TRBJ2-2 and V is TRBV10-2; 8 bases agree with TRBD2. This CDR3 region has 17 residues. Losses at the gene ends were 4 bases for V and 4 bases for J; bases not matched to a gene: 11. Germline loops: CDR1 WSHSY, CDR2 SAAADI. CDR3 region: CASSAEPAGVLTGELFF. The CDR3, as DNA: TGCGCCAGCAGTGCCGAACCAGCGGGGGTACTCACCGGGGAGCTGTTTTTT.

The rearrangement links TRBV28 to TRBJ2-5, with D hard to call. The CDR3 has 16 amino acids. Trimming cost V 6 bases and J 1 base, with 18 bases left between them. Germline values: CDR1 MDHEN, CDR2 SYDVKM. CDR3: CASSTLSSLFQETQYF. As DNA, the CDR3 is TGTGCCAGCAGCACGCTATCAAGTTTATTCCAAGAGACCCAGTACTTC.

This clone was counted a single time. As DNA, the CDR3 is TGTGCCAGCAGCTTAGATCGTCGGGGGGTTACTGAAGCTTTCTTT. Protein sequence: CASSLDRRGVTEAFF. The chain joins TRBV11-2 to TRBJ1-1; possibly TRBD1 for D (5 bases). Germline CDR1 and CDR2: SGHAT and FQNNGV. Trimming stripped 0 bases from V and 5 bases from J, with 13 bases between. This CDR3 spans 15 amino acids.

This rearrangement joins TRBV6-6 to TRBJ1-2; tentative D call: TRBD1 (6 bases). The germline gives CDR1 MNHNY, CDR2 SVGAGI (reference sequence). Trimming took off 2 bases at V and 6 bases at J, with 7 bases between the two ends. The CDR3 is 12 amino acids. The CDR3: CASSYAGDGYTF. CDR3 in DNA: TGTGCCAGCAGTTACGCAGGGGATGGCTACACCTTC.

The chain carries TRBV15 and TRBJ1-2; D is uncertain. Looked up from germline, CDR1 is LNHNV and CDR2 is YYDKDF (reference sequence). This CDR3 has 16 residues. Trimming took 0 bases from V and 4 from J, leaving 15 bases between them. CDR3 amino acids: CATSRERTAVGYGYTF. The CDR3 DNA reads TGTGCCACCAGCAGAGAAAGAACAGCCGTCGGCTATGGCTACACCTTC. The full variable domain, rest sourced from reference TRBV15 and TRBJ1-2, is DAMVIQNPRYQVTQFGKPVTLSCSQTLNHNVMYWYQQKSSQAPKLLFHYYDKDFNNEADTPDNFQSRRPNTSFCFLDIRSPGLGDTAMYLCATSRERTAVGYGYTFGSGTRLTVV.

This clone was seen a handful of times. CDR3 sequence: CASSQGSDNSPLHF. For the CDR3, the DNA is TGCGCCAGCAGCCAGGGGAGCGATAATTCACCCCTCCACTTT. The chain links TRBV5-1 to TRBJ1-6, with D maybe TRBD1 (6 bases). The CDR3 loop spans 14 amino acids. Trimming cost V 4 bases and J 5 bases, with 10 bases left between them. The germline V gene has CDR1 SGHRS and CDR2 YFSETQ.

This chain connects TRBV27 to TRBJ2-2; D might be TRBD2 (6 bases). V gave up 6 bases and J gave up 4 bases, with 15 bases separating them. Looked up from germline, CDR1 is MNHEY and CDR2 is SMNVEV (reference sequence). CDR3 length equals 15 residues. CDR3 sequence: CASRSLAGSTGELFF. CDR3 DNA sequence: TGTGCCAGCAGATCCCTCGCGGGGAGCACCGGGGAGCTGTTTTTT.

J is TRBJ2-5 and V is TRBV4-1; D is possibly TRBD1 (6 bases). Per the germline V gene, CDR1 is MGHRA and CDR2 is YSYEKL. This CDR3 comprises 14 residues. V was shortened by 3 bases and J by 3 bases, with 11 bases between the two germline ends. In DNA, the CDR3 is TGCGCCAGCAGCCAGGTGACAGGAGAAGAGACCCAGTACTTC. Translating gives CASSQVTGEETQYF.

This clone was seen a single time. The chain has TRBV11-2 and TRBJ2-2; D is possibly TRBD1 (5 bases). CDR1 and CDR2 from the germline V gene are SGHAT and FQNNGV. V dropped 5 bases and J dropped 7 bases, with 11 bases sitting between them. This CDR3 contains 13 residues. This chain's CDR3 is CASSPGSIGELFF. DNA of the CDR3: TGTGCCAGCAGCCCAGGGTCGATCGGGGAGCTGTTTTTT.

The rearrangement links TRBV27 to TRBJ2-1; TRBD1 matches at 8 bases. Germline assignment: CDR1 MNHEY and CDR2 SMNVEV (reference sequence). This CDR3 is built from 15 residues. The J segment lost 4 bases and the V segment lost 5 bases, leaving 7 bases of the junction unmatched. The CDR3 region has the DNA TGTGCCAGCAGTCCGCGGACAGGGTCTTACAATGAGCAGTTCTTC. Residues: CASSPRTGSYNEQFF.

The chain has TRBV9 and TRBJ2-7, with 8 positions matching TRBD1. V was pared by 4 bases and J by 3 bases, with 6 bases of the junction left unmatched. Germline values: CDR1 SGDLS, CDR2 YYNGEE. CDR3 length: 14 residues. CDR3 protein: CASSPQGANYEQYF. The CDR3 nucleotides are TGTGCCAGCAGCCCCCAGGGGGCTAACTACGAGCAGTACTTC. Looking up the rest from reference TRBV9 and TRBJ2-7 gives the full variable domain: DSGVTQTPKHLITATGQRVTLRCSPRSGDLSVYWYQQSLDQGLQFLIQYYNGEERAKGNILERFSAQQFPDLHSELNLSSLELGDSALYFCASSPQGANYEQYFGPGTRLTVT.

The rearrangement joins TRBV7-8 to TRBJ2-1; TRBD2 agrees at 7 bases. CDR3 length: 16 residues. The V segment lost 3 bases and the J segment 3 bases; nucleotides outside the gene matches: 8. Germline V lookup: CDR1 SGHVS, CDR2 FQNEAQ. CDR3 residues: CASSLIGRAVYNEQFF. The DNA of the CDR3 is TGTGCCAGCAGCTTGATAGGGAGGGCCGTCTACAATGAGCAGTTCTTC.

This clone was seen ten or more times. The chain combines TRBV28 with TRBJ2-7, with D perhaps TRBD2 (6 bases). The CDR3 consists of 14 residues. Germline assignment: CDR1 MDHEN and CDR2 SYDVKM. Trimming stripped 6 bases from V and 4 bases from J, with 16 bases between. Here the CDR3 DNA reads TGTGCCAGCAGCCAACGGGACTTTTCTTACGAGCAGTACTTC. Its protein product is CASSQRDFSYEQYF.

The chain links TRBV5-1 to TRBJ2-7, with TRBD2 as a possible D gene (6 bases). The V end was cut by 7 bases, the J end by 2 bases, with 16 bases between. The germline CDR1 and CDR2 sequences are SGHRS and YFSETQ. The CDR3 length is 14 residues. The CDR3: CASGSGTGAYEQYF. CDR3 coding DNA: TGCGCCAGCGGCTCCGGGACGGGAGCCTACGAGCAGTACTTC.

J is TRBJ1-3 and V is TRBV2; a weak D match, TRBD1 (6 bases). Germline V gene data show CDR1 as SNHLY and CDR2 as FYNNEI. V lost 8 bases, J lost 3 bases, and 14 bases lay in between. The CDR3 contains 14 residues. The CDR3 here is CASGAGARGNTIYF. The CDR3 coding sequence is TGTGCCAGCGGGGCAGGGGCTCGTGGAAACACCATATATTTT. Together with reference TRBV2 and TRBJ1-3, the CDR3 gives the full variable domain: EPEVTQTPSHQVTQMGQEVILRCVPISNHLYFYWYRQILGQKVEFLVSFYNNEISEKSEIFDDQFSVERPDGSNFTLKIRSTKLEDSAMYFCASGAGARGNTIYFGEGSWLTVV.

This rearrangement joins TRBV6-5 to TRBJ2-1; 13 nucleotides agree with TRBD2. Germline CDR1 and CDR2: MNHEY and SVGAGI. V trimming: 6 bases; J trimming: 7 bases; junction bases outside the gene matches: 6. The CDR3 is 15 amino acids. The CDR3 sequence is CASRSPGLAGNEQFF. DNA for the CDR3: TGTGCCAGCAGAAGTCCGGGACTAGCGGGAAATGAGCAGTTCTTC.